This TCR beta chain was retrieved from a study of T cell clonotyping in hematopoietic cell transplantation. The repertoire was sequenced with immunoSEQ multiplex PCR; TCRdb's copy has only in-frame clones and lacks some. This table holds about 43,000 clones, around 96% found once. Trimming removed 1 base at V and 2 bases at J, with 5 bases between. CDR3 size: 13 residues. Germline CDR1 PRHDT, CDR2 FYEKMQ (reference sequence). The sequence was obtained from a man between 25 and 39 years old in good health. Some clones in this sample may be carry-over from other donors' samples. The specimen was peripheral blood mononuclear cells. The genes are TRBV13 and TRBJ2-5, with unresolved D. In DNA form, the CDR3 reads TGTGCCAGCAGCTTAGACTTGCAAGAGACCCAGTACTTC. Encoded protein: CASSLDLQETQYF.